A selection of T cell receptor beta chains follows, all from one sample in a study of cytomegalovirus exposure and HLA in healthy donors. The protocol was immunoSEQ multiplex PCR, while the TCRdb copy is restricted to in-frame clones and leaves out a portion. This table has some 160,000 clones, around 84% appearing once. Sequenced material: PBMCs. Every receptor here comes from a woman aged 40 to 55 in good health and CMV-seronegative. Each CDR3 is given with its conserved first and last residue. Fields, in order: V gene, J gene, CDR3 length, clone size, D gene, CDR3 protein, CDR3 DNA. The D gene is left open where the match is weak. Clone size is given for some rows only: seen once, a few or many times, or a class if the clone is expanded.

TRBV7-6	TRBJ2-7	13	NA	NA	CASSLGEGYEQYF	TGTGCCAGCAGCTTAGGAGAGGGTTACGAGCAGTACTTC
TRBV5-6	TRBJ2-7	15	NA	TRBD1	CASSTMDRGLDEQYF	TGTGCCAGCAGCACCATGGACAGGGGCCTCGACGAGCAGTACTTC
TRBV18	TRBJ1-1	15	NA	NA	CASSSNIQENSEAFF	TGTGCCAGCTCAAGCAATATACAGGAAAACTCTGAAGCTTTCTTT
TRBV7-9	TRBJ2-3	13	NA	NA	CASSSAGTDTQYF	TGTGCCAGCAGCTCTGCAGGGACAGATACGCAGTATTTT
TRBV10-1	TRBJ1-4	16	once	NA	CASSAAGVCINEKLFF	TGCGCCAGCAGCGCGGCGGGTGTGTGTATTAATGAAAAACTGTTTTTT
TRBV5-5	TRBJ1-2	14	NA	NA	CASSRNRWEDGYTF	TGTGCCAGCAGCCGGAATAGGTGGGAGGATGGCTACACCTTC
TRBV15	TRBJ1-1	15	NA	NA	CATSSLQVGGTEAFF	TGTGCCACCAGCAGTCTACAGGTCGGGGGCACTGAAGCTTTCTTT
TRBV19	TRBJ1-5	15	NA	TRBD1	CASSGNRGIHQPQHF	TGTGCCAGTAGTGGAAACAGGGGAATACATCAGCCCCAGCATTTT
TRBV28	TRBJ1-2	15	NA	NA	CASSTPGEADYGYTF	TGTGCCAGCAGTACGCCCGGGGAAGCGGACTATGGCTACACCTTC
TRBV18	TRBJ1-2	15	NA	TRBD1	CASSPLGTEFYGYTF	TGTGCCAGCTCACCACTGGGGACAGAATTTTATGGCTACACCTTC
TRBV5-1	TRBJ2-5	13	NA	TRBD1	CASTGQEQETQYF	TGCGCCAGCACTGGACAGGAACAAGAGACCCAGTACTTC
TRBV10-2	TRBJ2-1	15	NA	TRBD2	CASSEPGLAVNEQFF	TGCGCCAGCAGTGAACCGGGACTAGCGGTAAATGAGCAGTTCTTC
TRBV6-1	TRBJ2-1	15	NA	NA	CASRAGTLAYNEQFF	TGTGCCAGCAGGGCCGGGACTTTAGCCTACAATGAGCAGTTCTTC
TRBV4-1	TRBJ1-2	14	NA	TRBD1	CASSQGQGPYGYTF	TGCGCCAGCAGCCAAGGACAGGGGCCCTATGGCTACACCTTC
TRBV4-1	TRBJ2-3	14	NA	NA	CASSQPTRGDTQYF	TGCGCCAGCAGCCAGCCCACCAGGGGAGATACGCAGTATTTT
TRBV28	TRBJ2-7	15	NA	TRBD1	CASSPRDRRRDEQYF	TGTGCCAGCAGTCCTCGGGACAGACGTCGAGACGAGCAGTACTTC
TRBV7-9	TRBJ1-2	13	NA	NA	CASITQGLSGYTF	TGTGCCAGCATCACGCAGGGGCTGAGTGGCTACACCTTC
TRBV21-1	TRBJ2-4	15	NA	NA	CASTWDTTTENIQYF	TGTGCCAGCACCTGGGACACGACGACGGAAAACATTCAGTACTTC
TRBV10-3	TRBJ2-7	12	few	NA	CAARTVSYEQYF	TGTGCCGCCCGGACTGTCTCCTACGAGCAGTACTTC
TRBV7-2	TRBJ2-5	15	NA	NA	CASSVVGHTDQTQYF	TGTGCCAGCAGCGTTGTGGGACACACGGATCAGACCCAGTACTTC
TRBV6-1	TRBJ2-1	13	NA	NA	CASSREGPNEQFF	TGTGCCAGCAGTCGAGAGGGTCCCAATGAGCAGTTCTTC
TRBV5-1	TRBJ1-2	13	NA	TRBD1	CASSIQGDHGYTF	TGCGCCAGCAGCATACAGGGGGATCATGGCTACACCTTC
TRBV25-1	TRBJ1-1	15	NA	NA	CASSEPGGGRTEAFF	TGTGCCAGCAGTGAACCCGGCGGGGGGCGCACTGAAGCTTTCTTT
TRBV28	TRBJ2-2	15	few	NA	CASSLQQGYTGELFF	TGTGCCAGCAGTTTACAGCAGGGGTACACCGGGGAGCTGTTTTTT
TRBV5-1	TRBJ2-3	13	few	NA	CASTEGGADTQYF	TGCGCCAGCACCGAAGGCGGTGCAGATACGCAGTATTTT
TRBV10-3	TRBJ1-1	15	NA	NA	CAIRQPTGLNTEAFF	TGTGCCATCAGACAGCCGACAGGACTGAACACTGAAGCTTTCTTT
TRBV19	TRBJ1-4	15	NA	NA	CASSMRSATNEKLFF	TGTGCCAGTAGTATGAGGTCGGCCACTAATGAAAAACTGTTTTTT
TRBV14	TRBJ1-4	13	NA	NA	CASSHRVSEKLFF	TGTGCCAGCAGCCACAGGGTCAGTGAAAAACTGTTTTTT
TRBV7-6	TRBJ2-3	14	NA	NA	CASSLGTGKDTQYF	TGTGCCAGCAGCTTAGGTACAGGGAAAGATACGCAGTATTTT
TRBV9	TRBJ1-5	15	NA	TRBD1	CASSVGQGEHQPQHF	TGTGCCAGCAGCGTAGGACAGGGGGAACATCAGCCCCAGCATTTT
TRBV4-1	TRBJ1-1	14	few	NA	CASNPTQGNTEAFF	TGCGCCAGCAACCCCACACAGGGGAACACTGAAGCTTTCTTT
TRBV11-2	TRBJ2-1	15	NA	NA	CASSLDGNSYNEQFF	TGTGCCAGCAGCCTAGACGGGAACTCCTACAATGAGCAGTTCTTC
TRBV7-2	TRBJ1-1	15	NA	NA	CASSTKTGLNTEAFF	TGTGCCAGCAGCACGAAAACAGGTTTGAACACTGAAGCTTTCTTT
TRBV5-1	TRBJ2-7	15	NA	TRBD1	CASSLPGTGYYEQYF	TGCGCCAGCAGCTTACCCGGGACAGGGTACTACGAGCAGTACTTC
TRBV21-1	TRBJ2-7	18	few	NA	CASSNNLGGTGDTYEQYF	TGTGCCAGCAGCAACAATCTTGGGGGGACAGGAGACACCTACGAGCAGTACTTC
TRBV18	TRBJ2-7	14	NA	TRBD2	CASSPGTTNFEQYF	TGTGCCAGCTCACCAGGGACTACAAATTTCGAGCAGTACTTC
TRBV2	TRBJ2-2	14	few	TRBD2	CASSALAGAGELFF	TGTGCCAGCAGTGCGCTAGCGGGGGCCGGGGAGCTGTTTTTT
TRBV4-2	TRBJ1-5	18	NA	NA	CASSQGGLGGDGNQPQHF	TGTGCCAGCAGCCAAGGCGGGTTGGGGGGGGATGGCAATCAGCCCCAGCATTTT
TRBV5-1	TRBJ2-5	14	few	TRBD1	CASSVGTVEETQYF	TGCGCCAGCAGCGTAGGGACAGTCGAAGAGACCCAGTACTTC
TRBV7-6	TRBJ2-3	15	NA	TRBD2	CASSLVTSRTDTQYF	TGTGCCAGCAGTCTCGTGACTAGCCGCACAGATACGCAGTATTTT
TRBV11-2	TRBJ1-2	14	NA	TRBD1	CASSSNRGDYGYTF	TGTGCCAGCAGCTCCAACAGGGGGGACTATGGCTACACCTTC
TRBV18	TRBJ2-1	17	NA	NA	CASSPQISLTSYNEQFF	TGTGCCAGCTCACCACAAATAAGCCTTACCTCCTACAATGAGCAGTTCTTC
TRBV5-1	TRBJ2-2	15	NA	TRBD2	CASSLSSGRSVELFF	TGCGCCAGCAGCTTATCTAGCGGTAGGAGCGTAGAGCTGTTTTTT
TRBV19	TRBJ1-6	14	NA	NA	CASSSGQRNSPLHF	TGTGCCAGTAGTTCCGGACAGAGGAATTCACCCCTCCACTTT
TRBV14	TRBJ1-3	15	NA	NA	CASSQGGVGKNTIYF	TGTGCCAGCAGCCAAGGAGGTGTCGGCAAAAACACCATATATTTT
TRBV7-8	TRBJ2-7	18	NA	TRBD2	CASSLGLALYSGSYEQYF	TGTGCCAGCAGCCTGGGACTAGCGCTCTATTCGGGTTCCTACGAGCAGTACTTC
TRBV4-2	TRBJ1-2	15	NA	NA	CASSQAQGHRYGYTF	TGTGCCAGCAGCCAGGCCCAGGGACACCGCTATGGCTACACCTTC
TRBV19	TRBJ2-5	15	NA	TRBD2	CASSIGAGGEETQYF	TGTGCCAGTAGTATTGGGGCGGGGGGGGAAGAGACCCAGTACTTC
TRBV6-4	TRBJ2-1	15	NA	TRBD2	CASSILAGGPHEQFF	TGTGCCAGCAGTATACTAGCGGGGGGGCCTCATGAGCAGTTCTTC
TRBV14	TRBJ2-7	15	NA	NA	CASRQGAQNSYEQYF	TGTGCCAGCAGGCAAGGAGCACAGAACTCCTACGAGCAGTACTTC
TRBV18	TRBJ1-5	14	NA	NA	CASSPSGDYQPQHF	TGTGCCAGCTCACCGTCAGGTGATTATCAGCCCCAGCATTTT
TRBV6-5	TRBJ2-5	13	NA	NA	CASSEVGLETQYF	TGTGCCAGCAGTGAGGTGGGACTAGAGACCCAGTACTTC
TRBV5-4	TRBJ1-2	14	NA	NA	CASSLEPGYYGYTF	TGTGCCAGCAGCTTGGAACCAGGGTACTATGGCTACACCTTC
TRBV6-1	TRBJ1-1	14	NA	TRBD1	CASSSRQGFTEAFF	TGTGCCAGCAGCTCGAGACAGGGTTTTACTGAAGCTTTCTTT
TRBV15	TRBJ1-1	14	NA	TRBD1	CATSRVQGVLDAFF	TGTGCCACCAGCAGAGTCCAGGGGGTTTTAGACGCTTTCTTT
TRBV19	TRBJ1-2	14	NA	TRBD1	CASRPGQGAGGYTF	TGTGCCAGTCGTCCGGGACAGGGGGCGGGTGGCTACACCTTC